This T cell receptor beta chain was retrieved from a study of cytomegalovirus exposure and HLA in healthy donors. General observations from the study: At a 0.05 false discovery rate, a later analysis found about 17,000 TCR beta sequences to be associated with HLA alleles. Earlier analysis found most TCR beta V segments productive about 87% or about 30% of the time. In presence/absence analyses, roughly uniform sequencing depth across donors was assumed.

This clone was counted once. Its antigen remains unknown. The same CDR3 arises from other DNA sequences in this sample as well. Both 60 Vbeta primers and 13 Jbeta primers went into the PCR. The assay was immunoSEQ multiplex PCR, and TCRdb's table has in-frame clones only and misses some. The sample carries over 100,000 clones, more than 65% recorded once. Material for sequencing was PBMCs. This clonotype was obtained from a woman aged 18-30 years in good health and CMV-seropositive.

CDR3 loop: CASSPGLEETQYF. The DNA of the CDR3 is TGTGCCAGCTCCCCGGGACTAGAAGAGACCCAGTACTTC. This chain connects TRBV18 to TRBJ2-5; 8 positions match TRBD2. With V trimmed by 6 bases and J by 3 bases, 3 bases remained unmatched. The CDR3 is 13 residues long. The germline gives CDR1 KGHSH, CDR2 LQKENI. The full variable domain, rest sourced from reference TRBV18 and TRBJ2-5, is NAGVMQNPRHLVRRRGQEARLRCSPMKGHSHVYWYRQLPEEGLKFMVYLQKENIIDESGMPKERFSAEFPKEGPSILRIQQVVRGDSAAYFCASSPGLEETQYFGPGTRLLVL.